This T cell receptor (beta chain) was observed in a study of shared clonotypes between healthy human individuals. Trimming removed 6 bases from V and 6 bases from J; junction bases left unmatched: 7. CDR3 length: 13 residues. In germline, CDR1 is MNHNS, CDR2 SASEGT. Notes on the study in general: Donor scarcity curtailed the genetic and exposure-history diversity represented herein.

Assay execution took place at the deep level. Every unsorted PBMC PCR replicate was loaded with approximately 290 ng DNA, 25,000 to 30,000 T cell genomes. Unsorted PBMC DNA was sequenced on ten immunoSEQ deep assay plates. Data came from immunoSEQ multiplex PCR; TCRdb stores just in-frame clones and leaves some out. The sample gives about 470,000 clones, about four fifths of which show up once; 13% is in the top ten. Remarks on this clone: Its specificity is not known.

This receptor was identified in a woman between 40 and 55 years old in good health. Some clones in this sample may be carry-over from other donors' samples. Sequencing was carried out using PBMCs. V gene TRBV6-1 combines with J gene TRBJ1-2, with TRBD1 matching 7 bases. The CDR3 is CASSRQGRDGYTF. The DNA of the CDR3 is TGTGCCAGCAGCCGACAGGGCAGGGATGGCTACACCTTC.